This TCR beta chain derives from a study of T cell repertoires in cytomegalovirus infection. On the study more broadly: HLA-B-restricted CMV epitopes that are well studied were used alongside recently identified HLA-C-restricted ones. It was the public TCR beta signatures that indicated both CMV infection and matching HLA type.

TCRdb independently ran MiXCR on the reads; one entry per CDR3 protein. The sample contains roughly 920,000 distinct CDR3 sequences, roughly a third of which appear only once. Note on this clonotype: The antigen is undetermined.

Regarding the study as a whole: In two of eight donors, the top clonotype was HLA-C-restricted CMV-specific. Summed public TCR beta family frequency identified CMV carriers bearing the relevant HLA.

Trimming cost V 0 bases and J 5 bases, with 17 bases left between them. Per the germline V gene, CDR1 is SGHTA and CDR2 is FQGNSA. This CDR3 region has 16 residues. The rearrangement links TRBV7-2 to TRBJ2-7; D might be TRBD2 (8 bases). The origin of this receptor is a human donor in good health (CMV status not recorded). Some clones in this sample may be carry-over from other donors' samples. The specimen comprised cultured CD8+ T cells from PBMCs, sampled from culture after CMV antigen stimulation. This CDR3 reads CASSLAGLGGWHEQYV. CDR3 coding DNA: TGTGCCAGCAGCTTAGCGGGACTAGGGGGCTGGCACGAGCAGTACGTC.